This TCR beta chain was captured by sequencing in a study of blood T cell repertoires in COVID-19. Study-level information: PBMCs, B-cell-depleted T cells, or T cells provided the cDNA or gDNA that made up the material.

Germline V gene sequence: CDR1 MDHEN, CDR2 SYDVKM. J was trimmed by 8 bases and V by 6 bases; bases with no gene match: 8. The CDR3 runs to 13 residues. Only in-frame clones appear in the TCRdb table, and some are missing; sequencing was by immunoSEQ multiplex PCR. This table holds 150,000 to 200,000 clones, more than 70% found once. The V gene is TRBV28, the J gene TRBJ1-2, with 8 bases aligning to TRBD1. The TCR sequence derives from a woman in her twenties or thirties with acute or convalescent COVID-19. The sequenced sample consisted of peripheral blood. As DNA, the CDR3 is TGTGCCAGCAGAGAGGGGGGGACAGGAGGCTACACCTTC. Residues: CASREGGTGGYTF.